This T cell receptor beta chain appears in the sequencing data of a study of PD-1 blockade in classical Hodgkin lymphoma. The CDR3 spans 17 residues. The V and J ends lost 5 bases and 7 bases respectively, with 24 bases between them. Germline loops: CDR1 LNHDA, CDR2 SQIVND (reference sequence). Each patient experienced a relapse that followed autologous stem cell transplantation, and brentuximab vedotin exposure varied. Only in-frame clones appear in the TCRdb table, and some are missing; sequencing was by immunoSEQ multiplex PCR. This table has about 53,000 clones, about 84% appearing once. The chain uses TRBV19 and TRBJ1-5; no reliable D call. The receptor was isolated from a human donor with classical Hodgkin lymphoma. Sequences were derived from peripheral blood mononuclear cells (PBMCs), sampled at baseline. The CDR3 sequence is CASSSIWEGISPQPQHF. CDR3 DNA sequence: TGTGCCAGTAGTTCAATATGGGAGGGTATAAGCCCCCAGCCCCAGCATTTT. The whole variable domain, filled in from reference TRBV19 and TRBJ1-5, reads DGGITQSPKYLFRKEGQNVTLSCEQNLNHDAMYWYRQDPGQGLRLIYYSQIVNDFQKGDIAEGYSVSREKKESFPLTVTSAQKNPTAFYLCASSSIWEGISPQPQHFGDGTRLSIL.